The 32 T cell receptor beta chains in this list originate from one sample, sequenced in a study of control samples from healthy donors and cancer patients. Repertoires were generated with immunoSEQ multiplex PCR, while TCRdb's copy carries only in-frame clones and drops some. The sample includes approximately 89,000 clones, around 87% of them seen just once. The sample comprised blood. The source of these receptors is a man in his fifties in good health.

This clone has just a few counts. The V gene is TRBV3-1 (or the pseudogene TRBV3-2), the J gene TRBJ1-6; D possibly corresponds to TRBD1 (5 bases). This CDR3 is 19 amino acids long. The germline V gene has CDR1 LGHDT and CDR2 YNNKEL (reference sequence). Deletions cut 6 bases from V and 7 bases from J, with 28 bases between. CDR3 DNA: TGTGCCAGCAGACCCCGCCCCCGCCGCTCGACAGTGGAGAATTCACCCCTCCACTTT. Its protein is CASRPRPRRSTVENSPLHF.

J is TRBJ2-2 and V is TRBV5-1; 10 nucleotides agree with TRBD2. V lost 2 bases and J lost 1; bases outside the gene matches: 2. Germline CDR1 is SGHRS and CDR2 is YFSETQ. The CDR3 is 16 amino acids. The CDR3: CASSLGLAVNTGELFF. The CDR3 region has the DNA TGCGCCAGCAGCTTAGGACTAGCGGTGAACACCGGGGAGCTGTTTTTT.

The chain has TRBV7-3 and TRBJ2-5, with 8 bases that match TRBD2. The germline gives CDR1 SGHTA, CDR2 FQGTGA. The CDR3 consists of 18 residues. V lost 2 bases, J lost 2 bases, and 13 bases stayed unmatched. The CDR3 bases are TGTGCCAGCAGCTTAGGGGTTAGCGGGATAACAAATCAAGAGACCCAGTACTTC. It yields the protein CASSLGVSGITNQETQYF.

The chain is built from TRBV27 and TRBJ1-5; the match to TRBD1 covers 9 bases. Germline values: CDR1 MNHEY, CDR2 SMNVEV (reference sequence). Trimming took 3 bases from V and 5 from J; bases not matched to a gene: 2. CDR3 length: 14 amino acids. CDR3 bases: TGTGCCAGCAGTTTCAACAGGGGGCATCAGCCCCAGCATTTT. Protein: CASSFNRGHQPQHF.

This clone was seen only a few times. This chain links TRBV5-1 with TRBJ1-4; maybe TRBD1 (5 bases). The CDR3 runs to 16 residues. V was pared by 3 bases and J by 7 bases, with 19 bases between. The germline CDR1 and CDR2 sequences are SGHRS and YFSETQ. For the CDR3, the DNA is TGCGCCAGCAGCTACGACGGGAGGGGCGAGAGTGAAAAACTGTTTTTT. Translated, it gives CASSYDGRGESEKLFF.

The chain couples TRBV10-3 to TRBJ1-2; the D gene is possibly TRBD1 (5 bases). Germline V gene sequence: CDR1 ENHRY, CDR2 SYGVKD. V lost 3 bases to trimming and J lost 6 bases, with 17 bases between them. The CDR3 consists of 15 residues. The CDR3 region has the DNA TGTGCCATCAGTGACCCCTCCCCAGGGTACCATGGCTACACCTTC. Amino acids: CAISDPSPGYHGYTF.

V and J are TRBV5-5 and TRBJ2-3, with a tentative D call TRBD2 (5 bases). The germline gives CDR1 SGHKS, CDR2 YYEKEE (reference sequence). Trimming took off 4 bases at V and 4 bases at J, with 16 bases between the two ends. The CDR3 is 15 amino acids. The DNA for the CDR3 is TGTGCCAGCAGCGCGGTATCAGGAGGCGCAGATACGCAGTATTTT. Protein: CASSAVSGGADTQYF. The full variable domain, completed using reference TRBV5-5 and TRBJ2-3, is DAGVTQSPTHLIKTRGQQVTLRCSPISGHKSVSWYQQVLGQGPQFIFQYYEKEERGRGNFPDRFSARQFPNYSSELNVNALLLGDSALYLCASSAVSGGADTQYFGPGTRLTVL.

The J gene is TRBJ1-2, the V gene TRBV5-6; no reliable D call. Germline CDR1 SGHDT, CDR2 YYEEEE. The V end lost 2 bases, the J end lost 3 bases, and 11 bases lay between the germline ends. This CDR3 is 14 amino acids long. The CDR3 here is CASSFGLGDYGYTF. The CDR3 DNA follows: TGTGCCAGCAGCTTTGGTCTCGGGGACTATGGCTACACCTTC.

This clone was seen a few times. V usage is TRBV7-3 and J usage is TRBJ2-1; 9 nucleotides agree with TRBD2. Per the germline V gene, CDR1 is SGHTA and CDR2 is FQGTGA. V trimming: 5 bases; J trimming: 4 bases; junction bases outside the gene matches: 12. The CDR3 covers 17 residues. CDR3 in DNA: TGTGCCAGCAGCAAAAACCCGGGCGGGAGGGGGTACAATGAGCAGTTCTTC. Its protein product is CASSKNPGGRGYNEQFF.

This rearrangement joins TRBV3-1 (or the pseudogene TRBV3-2) to TRBJ1-5, with D maybe TRBD1 (6 bases). The CDR3 is 18 residues long. Trimming took off 3 bases at V and 6 bases at J, with 24 bases between the two ends. Germline lookup yields CDR1 LGHDT and CDR2 YNNKEL (reference sequence). For the CDR3, the DNA is TGTGCCAGCAGCCACCACAGGGAGAGTGGTGTAACGTGTCAGCCCCAGCATTTT. Amino acid sequence: CASSHHRESGVTCQPQHF.

The chain combines TRBV7-9 with TRBJ1-2; D is possibly TRBD1 (5 bases). CDR1 is SEHNR, CDR2 FQNEAQ, per germline (reference sequence). The CDR3 covers 16 residues. V lost 5 bases, J lost 5 bases, and 21 bases lay in between. Here the CDR3 reads CASSPDWGILVYGYTF. CDR3 sequence (DNA): TGTGCCAGCAGCCCCGACTGGGGGATCCTCGTTTATGGCTACACCTTC.

The genes are TRBV6-5 and TRBJ2-7, with 7 bases identical to TRBD2. The CDR3 is 14 residues long. Germline CDR1 is MNHEY and CDR2 is SVGAGI. Trimming cost V 7 bases and J 4 bases; bases outside gene matches: 10. CDR3 nucleotide sequence: TGTGCCAGCAAGTTGAGCGGGACCCCTTACGAGCAGTACTTC. Amino acid sequence: CASKLSGTPYEQYF.

This chain joins TRBV5-1 and TRBJ1-1, with TRBD1 identical over 8 bases. The trim removed 0 bases at V and 6 bases at J, leaving 4 bases unmatched. Germline V gene lookup returns CDR1 SGHRS and CDR2 YFSETQ. The CDR3 length is 14 residues. CDR3 residues: CASSLAAGGSEAFF. In nucleotides, the CDR3 is TGCGCCAGCAGCTTGGCGGCAGGGGGCTCTGAAGCTTTCTTT.

CDR3 DNA sequence: TGTGCCAGCAGCCTTGGGACAGCAGACGGTCAAGAGACCCAGTACTTC. This codes for CASSLGTADGQETQYF. The chain combines TRBV7-7 with TRBJ2-5; 7 nucleotides align to TRBD1. J gave up 2 bases and V 5 bases, and 11 bases lay outside the gene matches. The germline V gene has CDR1 SSHAT and CDR2 FNYEAQ (reference sequence). This CDR3 has 16 residues.

This chain uses TRBV7-2 with TRBJ2-7, with a possible D match to TRBD1 (6 bases). The CDR3 sequence is 15 residues long. CDR1 and CDR2 from the germline V gene are SGHTA and FQGNSA. Trimming removed 1 base at V and 2 bases at J, with 12 bases between. CDR3 nucleotides: TGTGCCAGCAGCTTAGTCGAACAGGGACCCTACGAGCAGTACTTC. As protein: CASSLVEQGPYEQYF.

This chain connects TRBV7-2 to TRBJ2-3, with TRBD1 matching 8 bases. The CDR3 is made up of 15 amino acids. V lost 3 bases and J lost 1; bases outside the gene matches: 3. Germline CDR1 reads SGHTA; CDR2 reads FQGNSA. CDR3: CASSFRGPGTDTQYF. CDR3 coding DNA: TGTGCCAGCAGCTTCAGGGGGCCTGGCACAGATACGCAGTATTTT. Looking up the rest from reference TRBV7-2 and TRBJ2-3 gives the full variable domain: GAGVSQSPSNKVTEKGKDVELRCDPISGHTALYWYRQSLGQGLEFLIYFQGNSAPDKSGLPSDRFSAERTGGSVSTLTIQRTQQEDSAVYLCASSFRGPGTDTQYFGPGTRLTVL.

This chain links TRBV24-1 with TRBJ1-4, with no clear D. CDR1 and CDR2 (germline): KGHDR, SFDVKD. Between the trimmed V and J ends, which lost 4 bases and 6 bases, there was a span of 11 bases. The CDR3 runs 14 residues. The CDR3 bases are TGTGCCACCAGTGAATCTGGGAAAGATGAAAAACTGTTTTTT. Its protein product is CATSESGKDEKLFF.

The genes are TRBV5-6 and TRBJ1-4; D is uncertain. Trimming left V 4 bases short and J 1 base short, with 8 bases between. The germline gives CDR1 SGHDT, CDR2 YYEEEE. CDR3 length: 14 residues. The CDR3 spells CASSRELTNEKLFF. Written as DNA, the CDR3 is TGTGCCAGCAGCCGGGAGTTAACTAATGAAAAACTGTTTTTT.

The V call is TRBV5-4, the J call TRBJ1-1; 9 bases agree with TRBD1. The CDR3 runs to 17 residues. The germline V gene has CDR1 SGHNT and CDR2 YYREEE (reference sequence). The V gene end was trimmed by 0 bases and the J gene end by 7 bases; junction bases not matched to a gene: 13. CDR3 residues: CASSLGMLRQGVGEAFF. The CDR3 region has the DNA TGTGCCAGCAGCTTGGGCATGCTTAGACAGGGGGTAGGTGAAGCTTTCTTT.

The rearrangement links TRBV30 to TRBJ1-5, with TRBD1 as a possible D gene (5 bases). V was shortened by 0 bases and J by 3 bases, with 15 bases between the two germline ends. Germline V lookup: CDR1 GTSNPN, CDR2 SVGIG (reference sequence). CDR3 length: 16 residues. The CDR3 protein is CAWSVRGGLINQPQHF. The CDR3 nucleotides are TGTGCCTGGAGTGTACGGGGGGGACTCATCAATCAGCCCCAGCATTTT.

V and J are TRBV6-1 and TRBJ2-5; 7 positions match TRBD1. The junction had 15 bases not matched to a gene; V was cut back by 0 bases and J by 5 bases. Germline CDR1 is MNHNS and CDR2 is SASEGT. The CDR3 length is 18 residues. The CDR3 DNA is TGTGCCAGCAGTGAAGCGCTTAGGGCGGCAGGGGGTCTGGAGACCCAGTACTTC. Encoded protein: CASSEALRAAGGLETQYF.

The J gene is TRBJ1-4, the V gene TRBV18; tentatively, D is TRBD1 (5 bases). V lost 6 bases and J 4 bases, leaving 15 bases between the germline ends. Germline V gene sequence: CDR1 KGHSH, CDR2 LQKENI. The CDR3 is 15 residues long. The CDR3, as DNA: TGTGCCAGCTCCCAGCAGGCAGGGAGTAATGAAAAACTGTTTTTT. As protein: CASSQQAGSNEKLFF. The whole variable domain, filled in from reference TRBV18 and TRBJ1-4, reads NAGVMQNPRHLVRRRGQEARLRCSPMKGHSHVYWYRQLPEEGLKFMVYLQKENIIDESGMPKERFSAEFPKEGPSILRIQQVVRGDSAAYFCASSQQAGSNEKLFFGSGTQLSVL.

The chain uses TRBV24-1 and TRBJ1-5; TRBD1 aligns across 8 bases. The CDR3 has 15 amino acids. The J segment lost 2 bases and the V segment lost 5 bases, leaving 4 bases of the junction unmatched. Germline V CDR1 and CDR2: KGHDR, SFDVKD. The CDR3 here is CATSATDRGNQPQHF. As DNA, the CDR3 is TGTGCCACCAGTGCCACGGACAGGGGCAATCAGCCCCAGCATTTT.

The gene calls are TRBV30 and TRBJ2-5; 11 nucleotides agree with TRBD1. This CDR3 has 15 residues. Germline CDR1 GTSNPN, CDR2 SVGIG (reference sequence). V shed 3 bases and J 3 bases; nucleotides not matched to a gene: 6. CDR3 residues: CAWSADRGPEETQYF. DNA for the CDR3: TGTGCCTGGAGCGCGGACAGGGGGCCTGAAGAGACCCAGTACTTC.

The chain links TRBV11-3 to TRBJ1-2; D is uncertain. The V gene lost 5 bases and the J gene lost 2 bases, with 9 bases spanning the gap. CDR1 and CDR2 (germline): SGHNT, YENEEA. This CDR3 region has 13 residues. CDR3 sequence (DNA): TGTGCCAGCAGCCCAGACGGGAACTATGGCTACACCTTC. It encodes CASSPDGNYGYTF.

V usage is TRBV28 and J usage is TRBJ1-1; D uncertain. The germline V gene has CDR1 MDHEN and CDR2 SYDVKM. The CDR3 totals 12 residues. V lost 5 bases and J lost 7, with 11 bases in between. CDR3 protein: CASSHLGSEAFF. As DNA, the CDR3 is TGTGCCAGCAGTCACCTCGGGAGTGAAGCTTTCTTT.

The chain is built from TRBV27 and TRBJ2-1; 9 positions match TRBD2. The J segment lost 5 bases and the V segment lost 1 base, leaving 6 bases of the junction unmatched. CDR3 size: 16 residues. Germline CDR1 and CDR2: MNHEY and SMNVEV (reference sequence). The CDR3 here is CASSLWAGGVHNEQFF. The CDR3 DNA is TGTGCCAGCAGTTTATGGGCGGGAGGGGTCCACAATGAGCAGTTCTTC.

The chain carries TRBV4-1 and TRBJ2-3; 12 nucleotides line up with TRBD2. The ends lost 7 bases at V and 6 bases at J; junction bases unmatched: 8. CDR1 is MGHRA, CDR2 YSYEKL, per germline. This CDR3 has 15 amino acids. The CDR3 protein is CASKPSGGVWDTQYF. CDR3 bases: TGCGCCAGCAAACCTAGCGGGGGGGTGTGGGATACGCAGTATTTT.

The chain combines TRBV30 with TRBJ2-7, with D perhaps TRBD2 (7 bases). The germline V and J ends were trimmed by 0 bases and 5 bases, with 20 bases remaining between them. Germline assignment: CDR1 GTSNPN and CDR2 SVGIG (reference sequence). CDR3 length: 16 amino acids. The CDR3 DNA is TGTGCCTGGAGTGTACGAGGGAGGGGGGTAAGGAACGAGCAGTACTTC. Its translation: CAWSVRGRGVRNEQYF.

This clone was detected only a few times. The chain recombines TRBV6-1 with TRBJ1-2; a possible D gene is TRBD1 (6 bases). CDR3 length: 17 amino acids. The germline V gene has CDR1 MNHNS and CDR2 SASEGT. V gave up 0 bases and J gave up 4 bases, with 18 bases separating them. In nucleotides, the CDR3 is TGTGCCAGCAGTGAAGCGTTATGGGGGCGCGGGACCTATGGCTACACCTTC. It yields the protein CASSEALWGRGTYGYTF.

The genes are TRBV12-3 or TRBV12-4 and TRBJ1-2; 7 bases agree with TRBD1. The CDR3 contains 13 residues. The V gene end was trimmed by 6 bases and the J gene end by 5 bases; junction bases not matched to a gene: 6. DNA for the CDR3: TGTGCCAGCAGACCAGGGGGATGGTATGGCTACACCTTC. This encodes CASRPGGWYGYTF.

This rearrangement joins TRBV29-1 to TRBJ1-5; 12 nucleotides line up with TRBD1. V shed 4 bases and J 5 bases; nucleotides not matched to a gene: 3. The CDR3 is made up of 14 amino acids. Germline V gene sequence: CDR1 SQVTM, CDR2 ANQGSEA. The CDR3 here is CSVGGTGGDQPQHF. CDR3 sequence (DNA): TGCAGCGTTGGGGGGACAGGGGGCGATCAGCCCCAGCATTTT.